Listed here are 30 T cell receptor beta chains from one sample, sequenced in a study of T cell repertoires in cytomegalovirus infection. Their antigens are not known. Each CDR3 protein is one row after TCRdb ran MiXCR on the reads. Of roughly 570,000 distinct CDR3 sequences in the sample, roughly 43% were seen once. Source: cultured PBMCs, taken from culture after CMV antigen stimulation. These receptors were obtained from a human donor in good health (CMV status not recorded). Some clones in this sample may be carry-over from other donors' samples.

The rearrangement links TRBV6-1 to TRBJ2-1; maybe TRBD2 (5 bases). The CDR3 length is 15 residues. Germline assignment: CDR1 MNHNS and CDR2 SASEGT. Trimming took off 7 bases at V and 4 bases at J, with 17 bases between the two ends. The CDR3 bases are TGTGCCAGCACCTCCCGTCGGGAAATATACAATGAGCAGTTCTTC. It encodes CASTSRREIYNEQFF.

In the case of this clonotype: Mismatch with germline at one junction end may stem from a read error. The chain employs TRBV10-3 and TRBJ2-3; D ambiguous. The germline V gene encodes CDR1 ENHRY and CDR2 SYGVKD. This CDR3 spans 15 amino acids. This CDR3 reads CAIGDPQRSTDTQYF. DNA for the CDR3: TGTGCCATCGGTGATCCCCAGAGGAGCACAGATACGCAGTATTTT.

In this sample, this clonotype turned up a few times. This chain connects TRBV4-1 to TRBJ1-6; no reliable D call. Germline V lookup: CDR1 MGHRA, CDR2 YSYEKL. V was cut by 2 bases and J by 4 bases, with 15 bases left in between. The CDR3 consists of 17 residues. The CDR3: CASSQSPLTDYNSPLHF. For the CDR3, the DNA is TGCGCCAGCAGCCAATCCCCCCTCACCGATTATAATTCACCCCTCCACTTT.

This chain connects TRBV6-1 to TRBJ2-1; 7 nucleotides match TRBD2. Per germline, CDR1 MNHNS and CDR2 SASEGT. The ends lost 10 bases at V and 7 bases at J; junction bases unmatched: 16. This CDR3 has 15 amino acids. CDR3 region: CATLPRPGLFNEQFF. The CDR3 DNA follows: TGTGCCACCCTACCGCGCCCGGGACTATTTAATGAGCAGTTCTTC.

This clonotype was seen a few times. J is TRBJ2-1 and V is TRBV7-2, with TRBD2 matching over 7 bases. This CDR3 is built from 18 residues. Germline trimming cut 5 bases from V and 0 bases from J; bases unmatched to any gene: 13. The germline CDR1 and CDR2 sequences are SGHTA and FQGNSA. CDR3 sequence: CASSDPGLVSVSYNEQFF. The DNA for the CDR3 is TGTGCCAGCAGCGACCCCGGACTAGTCTCGGTCTCCTACAATGAGCAGTTCTTC.

The V and J genes are TRBV7-9 and TRBJ2-1; D gene unclear. Trimming pared 2 bases from V and 8 bases from J, leaving 7 bases between. Germline-derived CDR1 and CDR2 are SEHNR and FQNEAQ (reference sequence). This CDR3 region has 12 residues. The DNA of the CDR3 is TGTGCCAGCAGCTTAACTGACGATGAGCAGTTCTTC. Translation gives CASSLTDDEQFF. Using reference TRBV7-9 and TRBJ2-1 for the parts outside the CDR3, the full variable domain is DTGVSQNPRHKITKRGQNVTFRCDPISEHNRLYWYRQTLGQGPEFLTYFQNEAQLEKSRLLSDRFSAERPKGSFSTLEIQRTEQGDSAMYLCASSLTDDEQFFGPGTRLTVL.

In its sample, this clonotype was seen a few times. The rearrangement joins TRBV19 to TRBJ1-1; D is unclear. V lost 0 bases, J lost 0 bases, and 26 bases lay in between. The germline V gene encodes CDR1 LNHDA and CDR2 SQIVND (reference sequence). The CDR3 loop spans 21 amino acids. This chain's CDR3 is CASSIDLGKRASGKMNTEAFF. DNA of the CDR3: TGTGCCAGTAGTATAGATCTCGGCAAACGAGCCAGTGGAAAGATGAACACTGAAGCTTTCTTT.

The sample holds many counts of this clonotype. The CDR3 sequence is CASSPAPADGNQPQHF. DNA of the CDR3: TGTGCCAGCAGCCCCGCTCCAGCGGACGGCAATCAGCCCCAGCATTTT. This chain uses TRBV7-8 with TRBJ1-5, with D hard to call. The CDR3 contains 16 residues. V lost 5 bases and J lost 2, with 16 bases in between. The germline V gene encodes CDR1 SGHVS and CDR2 FQNEAQ.

This clonotype has a handful of counts. The J gene is TRBJ1-2, the V gene TRBV6-1, with a possible D match to TRBD1 (5 bases). The CDR3 runs 15 residues. V lost 6 bases, J lost 0 bases, and 14 bases lay in between. Germline assignment: CDR1 MNHNS and CDR2 SASEGT. The CDR3 nucleotides are TGTGCCAGCAGGCTAGTTGACAGAGCTAACTATGGCTACACCTTC. Translation gives CASRLVDRANYGYTF.

The rearrangement links TRBV6-2 or TRBV6-3 to TRBJ2-1; D perhaps matches TRBD1 (6 bases). The V end was cut by 8 bases, the J end by 10 bases, with 15 bases between. CDR1 is MNHEY and CDR2 is SVGEGT in the germline V gene. This CDR3 region has 12 residues. CDR3 loop: CASAIGGREQFF. In DNA, the CDR3 is TGTGCCAGCGCGATAGGGGGTCGGGAGCAGTTCTTC.

V usage is TRBV5-4 and J usage is TRBJ2-7, with a weak D call TRBD2 (6 bases). Germline V lookup: CDR1 SGHNT, CDR2 YYREEE (reference sequence). Trimming removed 0 bases at V and 2 bases at J, with 12 bases between. The CDR3 contains 15 residues. CDR3 bases: TGTGCCAGCAGCTTGGCCGGGGGAGGTCCCTACGAGCAGTACTTC. Encoded protein: CASSLAGGGPYEQYF.

The rearrangement joins TRBV20-1 to TRBJ2-5, with D perhaps matching TRBD1 (5 bases). The germline CDR1 and CDR2 sequences are DFQATT and SNEGSKA (reference sequence). Trimming stripped 3 bases from V and 5 bases from J, with 10 bases between. The CDR3 runs 12 residues. CDR3 in amino acids: CSASQGIETQYF. CDR3 sequence (DNA): TGCAGTGCTAGTCAGGGAATCGAGACCCAGTACTTC.

The chain carries TRBV6-2 or TRBV6-3 and TRBJ1-5; possibly TRBD1 for D (6 bases). This CDR3 comprises 15 residues. Germline V gene sequence: CDR1 MNHEY, CDR2 SVGEGT. V was pared by 7 bases and J by 7 bases, with 20 bases between. The CDR3 here is CASTRGALSGQPQHF. The CDR3 nucleotides read TGTGCCAGCACCCGGGGGGCTTTATCGGGGCAGCCCCAGCATTTT.

J is TRBJ1-2 and V is TRBV7-2; the match to TRBD1 covers 11 bases. The CDR3 has 16 amino acids. Trimming removed 3 bases from V and 4 bases from J; junction bases left unmatched: 7. Germline lookup yields CDR1 SGHTA and CDR2 FQGNSA. CDR3 DNA sequence: TGTGCCAGCAGCTTGTGGACAGGGGGCATGAGCTATGGCTACACCTTC. Encoded protein: CASSLWTGGMSYGYTF.

CDR3 nucleotides: TGCGCCAGCAGCCAACACTACTCCAGGGGGCTGAATTCACCCCTCCACTTT. As protein: CASSQHYSRGLNSPLHF. The rearrangement joins TRBV4-1 to TRBJ1-6; 8 bases fit TRBD1. Germline V gene lookup returns CDR1 MGHRA and CDR2 YSYEKL. The CDR3 totals 17 residues. V lost 2 bases to trimming and J lost 7 bases; unmatched junction nucleotides: 10.

The V and J genes are TRBV10-2 and TRBJ2-4; D gene ambiguous. The CDR3 spans 15 residues. The germline V and J ends were trimmed by 3 bases and 3 bases, with 12 bases remaining between them. Per germline, CDR1 WSHSY and CDR2 SAAADI. DNA of the CDR3: TGCGCCAGCAGTGAATCTGGGTTTGGCAAAAACATTCAGTACTTC. Translating gives CASSESGFGKNIQYF.

This clonotype was detected many times. The gene calls are TRBV7-2 and TRBJ2-7; D uncertain. Germline V gene lookup returns CDR1 SGHTA and CDR2 FQGNSA. CDR3 length equals 16 residues. V lost 4 bases, J lost 2 bases, and 18 bases lay in between. CDR3 nucleotide sequence: TGTGCCAGCAGCTCAACCCCTCTGGGGTACGCCTACGAGCAGTACTTC. It codes for CASSSTPLGYAYEQYF.

This clonotype was counted a single time. This chain connects TRBV6-1 to TRBJ2-7; D tentatively fits TRBD1 or TRBD2 (6 bases each). The CDR3 is 15 amino acids. Germline loops: CDR1 MNHNS, CDR2 SASEGT. The V end was cut by 1 base, the J end by 4 bases, with 14 bases between. The CDR3 nucleotides are TGTGCCAGCAGTGAAGGCGGAGGGGGTCAATACGAGCAGTACTTC. Translating it yields CASSEGGGGQYEQYF.

The genes are TRBV12-3 or TRBV12-4 and TRBJ2-3; TRBD2 agrees at 8 bases. J gave up 4 bases and V 3 bases, and 6 bases lay outside the gene matches. The CDR3 has 15 amino acids. The CDR3 spells CASSLGSGNPDTQYF. The CDR3 DNA reads as TGTGCCAGCAGTTTGGGTAGCGGGAACCCAGATACGCAGTATTTT.

V and J are TRBV10-1 and TRBJ2-7; the match to TRBD2 covers 7 bases. Germline V gene data show CDR1 as WNHNN and CDR2 as SYGVQD (reference sequence). V lost 4 bases to trimming and J lost 5 bases; unmatched junction nucleotides: 8. The CDR3 consists of 14 residues. CDR3 sequence (DNA): TGCGCCAGCAGTGTTGGCGGGAGTCTGAACGAGCAGTACTTC. As protein: CASSVGGSLNEQYF.

J is TRBJ2-3 and V is TRBV6-2 or TRBV6-3; 7 bases map to TRBD2. The V segment lost 2 bases and the J segment 4 bases; nucleotides outside the gene matches: 3. Per the germline V gene, CDR1 is MNHEY and CDR2 is SVGEGT. CDR3 length: 14 residues. The DNA of the CDR3 is TGTGCCAGCAGTTACGGGAGGGCCGCAGATACGCAGTATTTT. It yields the protein CASSYGRAADTQYF.

A few counts support this clonotype. The chain links TRBV12-3 or TRBV12-4 to TRBJ1-1; weak D call: TRBD1 (5 bases). The CDR3 covers 13 residues. Deletions cut 5 bases from V and 10 bases from J, with 17 bases between. The CDR3 DNA sequence: TGTGCCAGCAGTCCAGCCCCAGGGTTTGCAGCTTTCTTT. Translated: CASSPAPGFAAFF.

This clonotype showed up just a few times. J is TRBJ1-2 and V is TRBV12-3 or TRBV12-4; 10 positions match TRBD1. With 6 bases clipped from V and 5 bases from J, the junction kept 6 bases outside the gene matches. This CDR3 spans 14 amino acids. Here the CDR3 DNA reads TGTGCCAGCAGCCACCCGGGACAGGGGTATGGCTACACCTTC. Its protein product is CASSHPGQGYGYTF.

This clonotype was seen ten or more times. This chain links TRBV7-2 with TRBJ1-5, with 8 bases matching TRBD1. CDR3 length equals 16 residues. J lost 0 bases, V lost 4 bases, and 5 bases had no gene match. Germline V lookup: CDR1 SGHTA, CDR2 FQGNSA. CDR3 DNA sequence: TGTGCCAGCAGCTACCTCGGACAGGGTAGCAATCAGCCCCAGCATTTT. Protein: CASSYLGQGSNQPQHF.

The chain combines TRBV5-1 with TRBJ2-7; no clear D. The V end was cut by 7 bases, the J end by 3 bases, with 14 bases between. The CDR3 is 13 amino acids. Germline V CDR1 and CDR2: SGHRS, YFSETQ. CDR3 DNA sequence: TGCGCCAGCCAAATCGGACCCGACTACGAGCAGTACTTC. Amino acids: CASQIGPDYEQYF.

The V gene is TRBV20-1, the J gene TRBJ2-1; D is undetermined. Trimming shortened V by 2 bases and J by 6 bases, and 20 bases separated the two germline ends. Germline V lookup: CDR1 DFQATT, CDR2 SNEGSKA (reference sequence). This CDR3 is built from 16 residues. The CDR3 sequence: CSARPTWSFPSNEQFF. For the CDR3, the DNA is TGCAGTGCTAGACCTACATGGTCTTTCCCTAGCAATGAGCAGTTCTTC.

The V and J genes are TRBV11-2 and TRBJ1-6; TRBD1 is a possible D gene (6 bases). V gave up 2 bases and J gave up 10 bases, with 12 bases separating them. The CDR3 sequence is 14 residues long. From germline, CDR1 is SGHAT and CDR2 FQNNGV. CDR3 DNA sequence: TGTGCCAGCAGCTTAACCAGGGGAGGATCACCCCTCCACTTT. This sequence encodes CASSLTRGGSPLHF.

This chain connects TRBV7-7 to TRBJ1-4, with a tentative D call TRBD1 (5 bases). CDR1 SSHAT and CDR2 FNYEAQ come from the germline V gene (reference sequence). The CDR3 is 15 amino acids. The ends were cut back, 5 bases at V and 3 bases at J, with 13 bases in the middle. The CDR3 coding sequence is TGTGCCAGCAGCCTCACCACGGGACCTAATGAAAAACTGTTTTTT. Protein product: CASSLTTGPNEKLFF.

The V and J genes are TRBV7-8 and TRBJ2-5; D gene unclear. V was trimmed by 1 base and J by 0 bases, leaving 6 bases between them. Germline CDR1 is SGHVS and CDR2 is FQNEAQ. The CDR3 has 14 residues. The CDR3 DNA is TGTGCCAGCAGCTTAGTGGTATACCAAGAGACCCAGTACTTC. As protein: CASSLVVYQETQYF.

The J gene is TRBJ2-6, the V gene TRBV7-2; the D is unclear. The V and J ends lost 5 bases and 4 bases respectively, with 12 bases between them. Per germline, CDR1 SGHTA and CDR2 FQGNSA. The CDR3 sequence is 15 residues long. The CDR3 bases are TGTGCCAGCAGCCGAGAACCGGCCGGGGCCAACGTCCTGACTTTC. This gives the protein CASSREPAGANVLTF.